A selection of T cell receptor beta chains follows, all from one sample in a study of Ad26.COV2.S vaccination and SARS-CoV-2 variants. Repertoires were generated with immunoSEQ multiplex PCR, while TCRdb's copy carries only in-frame clones and drops some. This sample has about 280,000 clones, with more than 70% found just once. The sample here was peripheral blood, taken in a trial of Ad26.COV2.S vaccine versus placebo. These receptor sequences come from a person aged 18-65 years who received the Ad26.COV2.S COVID-19 vaccine or a placebo. CDR3s include the opening cysteine and the closing phenylalanine or tryptophan. Fields, in order: J gene, D gene, V gene, clone size, CDR3 DNA, CDR3 protein. A D gene is named only where the DNA matches it firmly. For some rows the clone size is stated as once, few or many, or as a class when expanded; others skip it.

J: TRBJ1-1
D: NA
V: TRBV7-9
size: few
DNA: TGTGCCAGCAGGTCACAGGGCAACACTGAAGCTTTCTTT
CDR3: CASRSQGNTEAFF

J: TRBJ2-2
D: NA
V: TRBV18
size: NA
DNA: TGTGCCAGCTCACCCACCGCCGGGGAGCTGTTTTTT
CDR3: CASSPTAGELFF

J: TRBJ2-1
D: TRBD2
V: TRBV14
size: few
DNA: TGTGCCAGCAGCCGCCTCTCAACGACTAGCGGCCGGCGTAATGAGCAGTTCTTC
CDR3: CASSRLSTTSGRRNEQFF

J: TRBJ1-1
D: NA
V: TRBV5-4
size: NA
DNA: TGTGCCAGCAGCTTCGCAGGGATCAACACTGAAGCTTTCTTT
CDR3: CASSFAGINTEAFF

J: TRBJ2-7
D: NA
V: TRBV7-9
size: NA
DNA: TGTGCCAGCAGCCTCCGCGACGGAGTTTGGTACGAGCAGTACTTC
CDR3: CASSLRDGVWYEQYF

J: TRBJ2-7
D: TRBD2
V: TRBV10-3
size: NA
DNA: TGTGCCATCAGTGAGACTCTAGTAACTAGCGGGGGGGACCACGAGCAGTACTTC
CDR3: CAISETLVTSGGDHEQYF

J: TRBJ2-7
D: NA
V: TRBV5-6
size: NA
DNA: TGTGCCAGCAGCGGTGGGCCAGGGTCCTCCTACGAGCAGTACTTC
CDR3: CASSGGPGSSYEQYF

J: TRBJ1-1
D: TRBD1
V: TRBV18
size: NA
DNA: TGTGCCAGCTCACCGGGACAGGGGGCGAATGGGAACACTGAAGCTTTCTTT
CDR3: CASSPGQGANGNTEAFF

J: TRBJ1-3
D: NA
V: TRBV4-2
size: NA
DNA: TGTGCCAGCAGCCAGAAAGTGGGGGGCGGTGGAAACACCATATATTTT
CDR3: CASSQKVGGGGNTIYF

J: TRBJ1-2
D: NA
V: TRBV18
size: NA
DNA: TGTGCCAGCTCACCAGATGGTCCGGGTGGCTACACCTTC
CDR3: CASSPDGPGGYTF

J: TRBJ2-7
D: TRBD1
V: TRBV30
size: NA
DNA: TGTGCCTGGATTCCCGGGACAGGCCCCTACGAGCAGTACTTC
CDR3: CAWIPGTGPYEQYF

J: TRBJ1-5
D: TRBD1
V: TRBV4-2
size: NA
DNA: TGTGCCAGCAGCCAGGGACAGGATTATAGCAATCAGCCCCAGCATTTT
CDR3: CASSQGQDYSNQPQHF

J: TRBJ1-1
D: TRBD1
V: TRBV19
size: once
DNA: TGTGCCAGTAGTACCAGACAGGGGGAGGGGATCACTGAAGCTTTCTTT
CDR3: CASSTRQGEGITEAFF

J: TRBJ2-3
D: TRBD2
V: TRBV7-9
size: NA
DNA: TGTGCCAGCAGGGGACTAGCGGAGTATACGCAGTATTTT
CDR3: CASRGLAEYTQYF

J: TRBJ1-3
D: TRBD1
V: TRBV6-6
size: NA
DNA: TGTGCCAGCAGTCGCGGGACAGCTAGGAACGGAAACACCATATATTTT
CDR3: CASSRGTARNGNTIYF

J: TRBJ2-7
D: NA
V: TRBV11-2
size: NA
DNA: TGTGCCAGCAGCTCTACTTGGGAGCAGTACTTC
CDR3: CASSSTWEQYF

J: TRBJ2-7
D: NA
V: TRBV5-1
size: NA
DNA: TGCGCCAGCAGCCCCGTCGGGGGCACCACCTACGAGCAGTACTTC
CDR3: CASSPVGGTTYEQYF

J: TRBJ1-2
D: TRBD1
V: TRBV10-3
size: NA
DNA: TGTGCCATGCTTAGACAGGGTCATGGCTACACCTTC
CDR3: CAMLRQGHGYTF

J: TRBJ2-1
D: TRBD1
V: TRBV27
size: NA
DNA: TGTGCCAGCAGTCCACCAGGGGGCGCTTTGAATGAGCAGTTCTTC
CDR3: CASSPPGGALNEQFF

J: TRBJ2-3
D: NA
V: TRBV3-1/TRBV3-2
size: once
DNA: TGTGCCAGCAGCCAAGTCAGGTCCGATACGCAGTATTTT
CDR3: CASSQVRSDTQYF

J: TRBJ2-5
D: TRBD2
V: TRBV25-1
size: once
DNA: TGTGCCAGCAGCTTAGTAGCGGGAGGGCAAGAGACCCAGTACTTC
CDR3: CASSLVAGGQETQYF

J: TRBJ2-7
D: NA
V: TRBV27
size: NA
DNA: TGTGCCAGCAGTTTTCTCGGCGGGGACAGCTTGGTCTACGAGCAGTACTTC
CDR3: CASSFLGGDSLVYEQYF

J: TRBJ2-1
D: TRBD1
V: TRBV15
size: NA
DNA: TGTGCCACCAGCAGAGGACAGGGGGCAATCGATGAGCAGTTCTTC
CDR3: CATSRGQGAIDEQFF

J: TRBJ2-7
D: NA
V: TRBV7-3
size: NA
DNA: TGTGCCAGCAGCCAAAATCCGGGGGACTACGAGCAGTACTTC
CDR3: CASSQNPGDYEQYF

J: TRBJ1-5
D: TRBD1
V: TRBV7-2
size: NA
DNA: TGTGCCAGCAGCCCGAGGGACAGGGCCCTCGAGGGCAATCAGCCCCAGCATTTT
CDR3: CASSPRDRALEGNQPQHF

J: TRBJ1-2
D: TRBD1
V: TRBV6-2/TRBV6-3
size: NA
DNA: TGTGCCAGCAGTTACCCCTCTCGGACAGGGGCAACTCACTATGGCTACACCTTC
CDR3: CASSYPSRTGATHYGYTF

J: TRBJ1-1
D: NA
V: TRBV2
size: NA
DNA: TGTGCCAGCCAACGAGAGGCCACGAACACTGAAGCTTTCTTT
CDR3: CASQREATNTEAFF

J: TRBJ2-4
D: NA
V: TRBV7-2
size: NA
DNA: TGTGCCAGCAGCTCGACCGTAGCCAAAAACATTCAGTACTTC
CDR3: CASSSTVAKNIQYF

J: TRBJ1-5
D: NA
V: TRBV30
size: NA
DNA: TGTGCCTGGAGTGTTGCAGGCAGGGGCAATCAGCCCCAGCATTTT
CDR3: CAWSVAGRGNQPQHF

J: TRBJ1-2
D: NA
V: TRBV7-9
size: NA
DNA: TGTGCCAGCAGCCCTGGAGCCTATGGCTACACCTTC
CDR3: CASSPGAYGYTF

J: TRBJ2-2
D: NA
V: TRBV7-2
size: NA
DNA: TGTGCCAGCAGCTACCTGGGAGCCGGGGAGCTGTTTTTT
CDR3: CASSYLGAGELFF